Shown below are 32 T cell receptor beta chains from a single sample sequenced in a study of blood T cell repertoires in COVID-19. Only in-frame clones appear in the TCRdb table, and some are missing; sequencing was by immunoSEQ multiplex PCR. The sample includes 330,000 or so clones, around 87% of them seen just once. Sequencing input: PBMCs or T cells enriched from blood (not recorded which). The receptor source for this set is a man aged 35 to 55 in a cohort exposed to, infected with or recovered from COVID-19 (not recorded which).

This clone was counted a single time. The V call is TRBV18, the J call TRBJ1-6; D is undetermined. V gave up 4 bases and J gave up 5 bases, with 9 bases separating them. The germline gives CDR1 KGHSH, CDR2 LQKENI. The CDR3 runs to 14 residues. This chain's CDR3 is CASSLQVDNSPLHF. DNA of the CDR3: TGTGCCAGCTCACTTCAGGTGGATAATTCACCCCTCCACTTT.

A few counts support this clone. The V gene is TRBV4-1, the J gene TRBJ1-5, with TRBD1 matching over 7 bases. The J segment lost 0 bases and the V segment lost 2 bases, leaving 13 bases of the junction unmatched. This CDR3 contains 19 residues. The germline V gene encodes CDR1 MGHRA and CDR2 YSYEKL. The DNA of the CDR3 is TGCGCCAGCAGCCAAAATTCTCGGCGTGGACAGGCTAGCAATCAGCCCCAGCATTTT. Protein sequence: CASSQNSRRGQASNQPQHF.

The chain employs TRBV19 and TRBJ2-1; 10 positions agree with TRBD1. Germline CDR1 is LNHDA and CDR2 is SQIVND (reference sequence). J lost 8 bases, V lost 4 bases, and 2 bases had no gene match. The length of the CDR3 is 13 residues. This CDR3 reads CASSRDRGDEQFF. The DNA for the CDR3 is TGTGCCAGTAGTAGGGACAGGGGCGATGAGCAGTTCTTC.

V usage is TRBV7-9 and J usage is TRBJ1-2, with 7 bases fitting TRBD1. Germline CDR1 reads SEHNR; CDR2 reads FQNEAQ (reference sequence). Unmatched junction bases numbered 6, after V lost 3 bases and J lost 5 bases. The CDR3 is 14 residues long. The CDR3 is CASSFPTGVYGYTF. CDR3 DNA: TGTGCCAGCAGCTTCCCCACAGGGGTTTATGGCTACACCTTC.

The genes are TRBV24-1 and TRBJ2-3; D gene ambiguous. Germline V CDR1 and CDR2: KGHDR, SFDVKD. Trimming shortened V by 5 bases and J by 5 bases, and 10 bases separated the two germline ends. There are 13 residues in the CDR3. CDR3 sequence reads: CATSAQVEDTQYF. CDR3 nucleotide sequence: TGTGCCACCAGTGCTCAGGTGGAAGATACGCAGTATTTT.

V gene TRBV18 combines with J gene TRBJ2-3; 9 bases align to TRBD2. V shed 7 bases and J 4 bases; nucleotides not matched to a gene: 6. The CDR3 has 14 amino acids. Germline-derived CDR1 and CDR2 are KGHSH and LQKENI. CDR3 amino acids: CASCATSGADTQYF. Written as DNA, the CDR3 is TGTGCCAGCTGCGCGACTAGCGGTGCAGATACGCAGTATTTT.

The V gene is TRBV28, the J gene TRBJ2-3; 7 nucleotides align to TRBD1. Looked up from germline, CDR1 is MDHEN and CDR2 is SYDVKM. This CDR3 is built from 15 residues. Germline trimming cut 5 bases from V and 2 bases from J; bases unmatched to any gene: 7. CDR3 in DNA: TGTGCCAGCAGTCCCAGACAGGGATACACAGATACGCAGTATTTT. Protein product: CASSPRQGYTDTQYF.

This chain joins TRBV7-9 and TRBJ1-5; 7 nucleotides align to TRBD1. Germline loops: CDR1 SEHNR, CDR2 FQNEAQ (reference sequence). The trim removed 6 bases at V and 4 bases at J, leaving 9 bases unmatched. The CDR3 has 15 amino acids. In nucleotides, the CDR3 is TGTGCCAGCAGTCTCACGGGACAGCTTAATCAGCCCCAGCATTTT. This encodes CASSLTGQLNQPQHF.

The chain carries TRBV5-1 and TRBJ2-2; TRBD2 is a possible D gene (6 bases). CDR1 SGHRS and CDR2 YFSETQ come from the germline V gene. The CDR3 covers 14 residues. The V gene lost 7 bases and the J gene lost 4 bases, with 14 bases spanning the gap. Written as DNA, the CDR3 is TGCGCCAGCGAAACAGCGGGTGGCACCGGGGAGCTGTTTTTT. It is translated as CASETAGGTGELFF.

The chain employs TRBV7-3 and TRBJ2-3; no definite D call. V lost 2 bases to trimming and J lost 0 bases, with 12 bases between them. Germline assignment: CDR1 SGHTA and CDR2 FQGTGA. This CDR3 spans 16 amino acids. The CDR3: CASSLGYGASTDTQYF. Written as DNA, the CDR3 is TGTGCCAGCAGCTTAGGGTATGGAGCTAGCACAGATACGCAGTATTTT.

The rearrangement uses TRBV5-4 and TRBJ1-2; TRBD1 might be the D (6 bases). V was shortened by 5 bases and J by 4 bases, with 15 bases between the two germline ends. This CDR3 has 14 residues. CDR1 SGHNT and CDR2 YYREEE come from the germline V gene (reference sequence). The CDR3 reads CASSGQTSFYGYTF. The DNA of the CDR3 is TGTGCCAGCAGTGGACAGACGTCTTTCTATGGCTACACCTTC. Based on the CDR3 plus reference TRBV5-4 and TRBJ1-2, the full variable domain is ETGVTQSPTHLIKTRGQQVTLRCSSQSGHNTVSWYQQALGQGPQFIFQYYREEENGRGNFPPRFSGLQFPNYSSELNVNALELDDSALYLCASSGQTSFYGYTFGSGTRLTVV.

This chain joins TRBV4-1 and TRBJ1-5, with D uncertain. Germline CDR1 and CDR2: MGHRA and YSYEKL. V was cut by 2 bases and J by 6 bases, with 14 bases left in between. The CDR3 runs to 15 residues. In DNA, the CDR3 is TGCGCCAGCAGCCAAACGGCACAGCCATTTCAGCCCCAGCATTTT. Encoded protein: CASSQTAQPFQPQHF.

The genes are TRBV7-2 and TRBJ1-6; TRBD1 agrees at 8 bases. Germline V lookup: CDR1 SGHTA, CDR2 FQGNSA. The CDR3 consists of 15 residues. V gave up 4 bases and J gave up 5 bases; unmatched junction bases: 4. The CDR3 DNA reads TGTGCCAGCAGCTCATGGACAGGGAATAATTCACCCCTCCACTTT. Protein product: CASSSWTGNNSPLHF.

This chain joins TRBV5-1 and TRBJ2-5; 10 positions match TRBD2. The CDR3 runs to 18 residues. The germline V gene has CDR1 SGHRS and CDR2 YFSETQ. V was clipped by 3 bases and J by 4 bases; unmatched bases: 15. This CDR3 is CASSSDPGLAEPRETQYF. The CDR3 DNA sequence: TGCGCCAGCAGCTCCGATCCTGGACTAGCGGAACCGCGAGAGACCCAGTACTTC.

This clone came up once. The gene calls are TRBV5-1 and TRBJ1-1; 8 positions agree with TRBD1. V lost 4 bases to trimming and J lost 0 bases; unmatched junction nucleotides: 8. The germline gives CDR1 SGHRS, CDR2 YFSETQ. The CDR3 contains 16 residues. CDR3 DNA sequence: TGCGCCAGCAGCCCTGGACAGGGTTTACTGAACACTGAAGCTTTCTTT. Translating gives CASSPGQGLLNTEAFF.

Remarks on this clone: This CDR3 is also generated by other DNA sequences in the sample. The chain couples TRBV27 to TRBJ1-6; weak D call: TRBD1 (6 bases). Trimming removed 2 bases from V and 7 bases from J, with 6 bases in between. Germline lookup yields CDR1 MNHEY and CDR2 SMNVEV (reference sequence). The CDR3 runs to 13 residues. The CDR3 coding sequence is TGTGCCAGCAGTTTAAGGGGGAATTCACCCCTCCACTTT. It codes for CASSLRGNSPLHF.

The chain couples TRBV29-1 to TRBJ1-5; a weak D match, TRBD1 (6 bases). The CDR3 spans 13 residues. Germline V CDR1 and CDR2: SQVTM, ANQGSEA. V was trimmed by 5 bases and J by 4 bases, leaving 12 bases between them. In nucleotides, the CDR3 is TGCAGCGTTAAACAGGGAACAAATCAGCCCCAGCATTTT. Its protein product is CSVKQGTNQPQHF.

The chain joins TRBV19 to TRBJ2-7, with a possible D match to TRBD2 (6 bases). V dropped 3 bases and J dropped 2 bases, with 20 bases sitting between them. Germline V CDR1 and CDR2: LNHDA, SQIVND (reference sequence). This CDR3 spans 17 amino acids. As DNA, the CDR3 is TGTGCCAGTAGTATCAGTCTCGGGCGGGGTCTAGCCTACGAGCAGTACTTC. This codes for CASSISLGRGLAYEQYF.

The chain couples TRBV7-9 to TRBJ1-2; TRBD1 is a possible D gene (5 bases). Germline lookup yields CDR1 SEHNR and CDR2 FQNEAQ (reference sequence). The CDR3 has 14 amino acids. Trimming shortened V by 3 bases and J by 6 bases, and 14 bases separated the two germline ends. The CDR3 coding sequence is TGTGCCAGCAGCTTCAGGGCAGCCTACGATGGCTACACCTTC. It codes for CASSFRAAYDGYTF.

The chain couples TRBV10-3 to TRBJ1-5; the D gene is possibly TRBD1 (5 bases). Trimming took off 8 bases at V and 2 bases at J, with 7 bases between the two ends. Germline values: CDR1 ENHRY, CDR2 SYGVKD. The CDR3 spans 12 residues. The CDR3 reads CAIATGNQPQHF. The CDR3 DNA reads TGTGCCATCGCGACAGGCAATCAGCCCCAGCATTTT.

The chain joins TRBV27 to TRBJ2-3; 8 bases map to TRBD2. Per germline, CDR1 MNHEY and CDR2 SMNVEV (reference sequence). The CDR3 is 14 amino acids. J lost 2 bases, V lost 6 bases, and 4 bases had no gene match. The CDR3 DNA reads TGTGCCAGCAGCCAGCGGGGGATCACAGATACGCAGTATTTT. Its translation is CASSQRGITDTQYF.

The chain links TRBV6-5 to TRBJ1-1, with D tentatively TRBD1 (6 bases). Trimming stripped 7 bases from V and 8 bases from J, with 14 bases between. Per the germline V gene, CDR1 is MNHEY and CDR2 is SVGAGI. This CDR3 is 12 amino acids long. The CDR3: CASIRTGTEAFF. As DNA, the CDR3 is TGTGCCAGCATTCGCACCGGGACAGAAGCTTTCTTT.

This sequence joins TRBV3-1 (or the pseudogene TRBV3-2) and TRBJ1-4, with 8 positions matching TRBD1. After removal of 3 bases from V and 8 bases from J, the junction contained 11 bases not matched to a gene. The V gene's germline CDR1 is LGHDT and CDR2 YNNKEL (reference sequence). The CDR3 spans 16 residues. The DNA of the CDR3 is TGTGCCAGCAGCCAGAGGACACAGGGGGGTGGAGAAAAACTGTTTTTT. It translates to CASSQRTQGGGEKLFF.

The V gene is TRBV2, the J gene TRBJ1-1; 9 nucleotides match TRBD1. With V trimmed by 8 bases and J by 4 bases, 2 bases remained unmatched. This CDR3 is built from 12 residues. Looked up from germline, CDR1 is SNHLY and CDR2 is FYNNEI. The chain's CDR3 is CASRGQGTEAFF. Here the CDR3 DNA reads TGTGCCAGCCGGGGACAGGGCACTGAAGCTTTCTTT.

V is TRBV7-8 and J is TRBJ1-5; 9 bases map to TRBD1. Germline trimming cut 6 bases from V and 2 bases from J; bases unmatched to any gene: 14. The CDR3 is 18 residues long. Germline V gives CDR1 SGHVS, CDR2 FQNEAQ. The CDR3 DNA follows: TGTGCCAGCAGACAAACCGGACAGGGGTTAATGGGCAATCAGCCCCAGCATTTT. This sequence encodes CASRQTGQGLMGNQPQHF.

The sample holds a few counts of this clone. The rearrangement links TRBV6-5 to TRBJ1-2, with TRBD1 matching over 9 bases. Germline loops: CDR1 MNHEY, CDR2 SVGAGI. This CDR3 spans 15 amino acids. V lost 6 bases, J lost 5 bases, and 10 bases stayed unmatched. The CDR3 spells CASRHTTGTGYGYTF. CDR3 sequence (DNA): TGTGCCAGCAGGCATACGACCGGGACAGGGTATGGCTACACCTTC.

The V call is TRBV5-8, the J call TRBJ2-1, with 7 bases aligning to TRBD2. The germline V gene encodes CDR1 SGHTS and CDR2 YDEGEE. CDR3 length: 14 amino acids. The trim removed 5 bases at V and 4 bases at J, leaving 6 bases unmatched. CDR3 coding DNA: TGTGCCAGCAGTAGGCGGGGGTTATACAATGAGCAGTTCTTC. Translated: CASSRRGLYNEQFF.

The chain joins TRBV6-1 to TRBJ1-4; 8 bases map to TRBD1. Germline CDR1 MNHNS, CDR2 SASEGT. The V gene end was trimmed by 3 bases and the J gene end by 3 bases; junction bases not matched to a gene: 9. The CDR3 runs 17 residues. Here the CDR3 DNA reads TGTGCCAGCAGTGACCCGGGACAGGTCCCCGCTAATGAAAAACTGTTTTTT. Residues: CASSDPGQVPANEKLFF.

This chain joins TRBV5-1 and TRBJ2-7; D is perhaps TRBD1 (6 bases). The ends were cut back, 3 bases at V and 6 bases at J, with 16 bases in the middle. Germline assignment: CDR1 SGHRS and CDR2 YFSETQ. This CDR3 region has 14 residues. The CDR3 protein is CASSSGPRGGEQYF. The DNA for the CDR3 is TGCGCCAGCAGCTCGGGGCCCAGGGGTGGCGAGCAGTACTTC.

V usage is TRBV18 and J usage is TRBJ2-1; the D gene is possibly TRBD2 (6 bases). Germline CDR1 and CDR2: KGHSH and LQKENI. V was clipped by 3 bases and J by 10 bases, with 10 bases between them. The CDR3 length is 12 residues. The CDR3 DNA is TGTGCCAGCTCACCTCCTGGACTAGAGCAGTTCTTC. Its protein is CASSPPGLEQFF.

The chain has TRBV7-3 and TRBJ2-3, with 7 bases aligning to TRBD2. The germline V gene has CDR1 SGHTA and CDR2 FQGTGA. The V segment lost 3 bases and the J segment 4 bases; nucleotides outside the gene matches: 4. The CDR3 sequence is 14 residues long. CDR3 nucleotides: TGTGCCAGCAGCTTTGCGGGAGTTTCAGATACGCAGTATTTT. It is translated as CASSFAGVSDTQYF.

This clone was seen a handful of times. The J gene is TRBJ1-2, the V gene TRBV19, with 7 nucleotides matching TRBD1. The germline CDR1 and CDR2 sequences are LNHDA and SQIVND (reference sequence). The CDR3 loop spans 13 amino acids. V gave up 6 bases and J gave up 8 bases; unmatched junction bases: 9. The DNA of the CDR3 is TGTGCCAGTAGCCCAAACAGGGGTTGGGGCTACACCTTC. It yields the protein CASSPNRGWGYTF.